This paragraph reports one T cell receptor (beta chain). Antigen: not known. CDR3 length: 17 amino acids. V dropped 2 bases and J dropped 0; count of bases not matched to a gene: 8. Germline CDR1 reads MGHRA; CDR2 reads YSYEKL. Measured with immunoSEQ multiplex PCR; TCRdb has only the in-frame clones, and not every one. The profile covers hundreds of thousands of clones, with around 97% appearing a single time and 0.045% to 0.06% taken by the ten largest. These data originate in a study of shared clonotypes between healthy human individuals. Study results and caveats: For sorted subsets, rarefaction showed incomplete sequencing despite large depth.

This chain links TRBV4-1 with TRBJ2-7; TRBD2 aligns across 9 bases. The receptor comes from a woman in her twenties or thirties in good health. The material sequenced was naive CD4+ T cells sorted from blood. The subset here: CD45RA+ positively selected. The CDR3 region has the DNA TGCGCCAGCAGCCAAACGCTTCTAGCGGGGAGCTCCTACGAGCAGTACTTC. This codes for CASSQTLLAGSSYEQYF.